The source of this T cell receptor beta chain is a study of blood T cell repertoires in COVID-19. Study at large: COVID-19 samples collected from the United States, Italy and Spain covered acute and convalescent phases. Sources were T cells, B-cell-depleted T cells, or PBMCs; the material itself was cDNA or gDNA.

Per the study methods: Amplification with reference gene primers provided the estimates of nucleated cell counts. Sequenced by immunoSEQ multiplex PCR; TCRdb stores in-frame clones only, minus some. D and trimming were read from the DNA, whereas the V and J calls and clone size are those reported in that table. The sample carries about 54,000 clones, about nine tenths recorded once. Trimming removed 2 bases at V and 5 bases at J, with 15 bases between. The germline CDR1 and CDR2 sequences are MNHEY and SVGAGI. CDR3 size: 16 residues. The sample taken for sequencing was peripheral blood. The sequence was obtained from a human donor in a cohort sampled during active COVID-19. The rearrangement joins TRBV6-5 to TRBJ2-2; TRBD1 might be the D (6 bases). In nucleotides, the CDR3 is TGTGCCAGCAGTTACGCTCCGGGACAAAGAACCGGGGAGCTGTTTTTT. It translates to CASSYAPGQRTGELFF.